Below, one T cell receptor beta chain is given with its context. Its target is unknown. The data stem from a study of Tregs in tolerant kidney transplant recipients. Data came from immunoSEQ multiplex PCR; TCRdb stores just in-frame clones and leaves some out. The sample has approximately 90,000 clones; approximately 90% are singletons. Unstimulated Tregs (CD4+CD25+CD127-) and CD4+CD25- non-Tregs were sorted from PBMCs. Findings of the study overall: This study did not directly address biological reproducibility. Validation in larger populations is needed because few patients were studied. The most relevant donor-specific Treg TCRbeta repertoire apparently came from expansion with activated donor B cells.

Trimming left V 4 bases short and J 1 base short, with 14 bases between. The CDR3 consists of 16 residues. CDR1 is MNHEY and CDR2 is SVGAGI in the germline V gene. The source is a human donor in good health. The sample comprised CD8+ T cells from blood. This chain links TRBV6-5 with TRBJ2-1, with D maybe TRBD2 (6 bases). The CDR3 is CASSSEAGLSYNEQFF. DNA of the CDR3: TGTGCCAGCAGTTCAGAAGCGGGCCTATCCTACAATGAGCAGTTCTTC.